These 18 T cell receptor beta chains originate from one sample sequenced in a study of T cells after yellow fever vaccination. MiXCR was run by TCRdb on the 5' RACE reads, yielding one entry per CDR3 protein. The table shows about 340,000 distinct CDR3 sequences, with approximately 12% occurring only once. The sequencing here drew on CD4+ T cells sorted from PBMCs, taken 15 days after the yellow fever booster vaccination. Receptor source: a man aged 18-30 years who received the YFV17D yellow fever vaccine.

The table lists this clonotype with a few counts. The CDR3 region is CASLRTGTGSLGYTF. CDR3 nucleotide sequence: TGTGCCAGCTTACGAACCGGGACAGGGTCGTTAGGCTACACCTTC. The chain couples TRBV27 to TRBJ1-2, with 9 bases aligning to TRBD1. Looked up from germline, CDR1 is MNHEY and CDR2 is SMNVEV (reference sequence). The V segment lost 8 bases and the J segment 8 bases; nucleotides outside the gene matches: 15. The CDR3 consists of 15 residues.

The chain employs TRBV4-1 and TRBJ1-1; tentatively, D is TRBD1 (5 bases). Trimming pared 1 base from V and 9 bases from J, leaving 21 bases between. The CDR3 is made up of 16 amino acids. Germline V gives CDR1 MGHRA, CDR2 YSYEKL. CDR3 coding DNA: TGCGCCAGCAGCCAAGTTGCAGTCAGGGCGAATCCCAAAGCTTTCTTT. It yields the protein CASSQVAVRANPKAFF.

This clonotype was found a few times. This sequence joins TRBV29-1 and TRBJ2-3; no definite D call. CDR1 SQVTM and CDR2 ANQGSEA come from the germline V gene. The length of the CDR3 is 15 residues. Trimming removed 7 bases at V and 0 bases at J, with 17 bases between. CDR3 DNA sequence: TGCAGCGATGGGTACCGGGCTTCTAGCACAGATACGCAGTATTTT. Translation gives CSDGYRASSTDTQYF.

This chain links TRBV20-1 with TRBJ1-3; D is unclear. V was shortened by 5 bases and J by 7 bases, with 9 bases between the two germline ends. The CDR3 spans 11 residues. Germline-derived CDR1 and CDR2 are DFQATT and SNEGSKA (reference sequence). CDR3 protein: CSAPQENTIYF. Here the CDR3 DNA reads TGCAGTGCTCCGCAAGAGAACACCATATATTTT.

The CDR3 sequence: CASSLGLAKRFF. In DNA form, the CDR3 reads TGTGCCAGCAGCCTCGGGCTGGCCAAGCGGTTCTTC. This chain uses TRBV3-1 with TRBJ2-1; D is undetermined. The germline CDR1 and CDR2 sequences are LGHDT and YNNKEL (reference sequence). This CDR3 has 12 amino acids. V lost 4 bases to trimming and J lost 15 bases, with 16 bases between them.

This clonotype occurred a few times. J is TRBJ2-1 and V is TRBV7-8; maybe TRBD1 (6 bases). CDR1 and CDR2 from the germline V gene are SGHVS and FQNEAQ. The V gene lost 5 bases and the J gene lost 1 base, with 18 bases spanning the gap. CDR3 size: 17 residues. The CDR3 loop is CASSHRLGGPSYNEQFF. The CDR3 region has the DNA TGTGCCAGCAGCCACCGTCTAGGGGGACCATCCTACAATGAGCAGTTCTTC. The full variable domain, completed using reference TRBV7-8 and TRBJ2-1, is GAGVSQSPRYKVAKRGQDVALRCDPISGHVSLFWYQQALGQGPEFLTYFQNEAQLDKSGLPSDRFFAERPEGSVSTLKIQRTQQEDSAVYLCASSHRLGGPSYNEQFFGPGTRLTVL.

For the CDR3, the DNA is TGTGCCAGCAGCGCCACAGGGGCGAGAGATGAAAAACTGTTTTTT. It is translated as CASSATGARDEKLFF. V is TRBV7-9 and J is TRBJ1-4, with TRBD1 matching 7 bases. CDR1 SEHNR and CDR2 FQNEAQ come from the germline V gene (reference sequence). The CDR3 loop spans 15 amino acids. V was clipped by 5 bases and J by 6 bases; unmatched bases: 9.

The V call is TRBV7-2, the J call TRBJ1-5; weak D call: TRBD1 (5 bases). Germline V gene sequence: CDR1 SGHTA, CDR2 FQGNSA. Trimming left V 4 bases short and J 4 bases short, with 8 bases between. CDR3 size: 13 residues. This chain's CDR3 is CASSYHRNQPQHF. CDR3 in DNA: TGTGCCAGCAGCTATCACAGGAATCAGCCCCAGCATTTT. Full variable domain (rest looked up from reference TRBV7-2 and TRBJ1-5): GAGVSQSPSNKVTEKGKDVELRCDPISGHTALYWYRQSLGQGLEFLIYFQGNSAPDKSGLPSDRFSAERTGGSVSTLTIQRTQQEDSAVYLCASSYHRNQPQHFGDGTRLSIL.

The table lists this clonotype with many counts. The chain carries TRBV4-3 and TRBJ2-3; 7 bases line up with TRBD2. This CDR3 comprises 17 residues. CDR1 LGHNA and CDR2 YSLEER come from the germline V gene. After removal of 0 bases from V and 4 bases from J, the junction contained 10 bases not matched to a gene. The CDR3 nucleotides are TGCGCCAGCAGCCAAGACGGGCGAGCGGGGAGGCCAGATACGCAGTATTTT. Encoded protein: CASSQDGRAGRPDTQYF.

This clonotype was observed a handful of times. The genes are TRBV7-6 and TRBJ2-5; D is unclear. The CDR3 is 14 residues long. The germline CDR1 and CDR2 sequences are SGHVS and FNYEAQ. V shed 5 bases and J shed 6 bases, with 16 bases lying between them. CDR3 sequence: CASSPPLPGQTQYF. In nucleotides, the CDR3 is TGTGCCAGCAGCCCCCCCCTACCGGGTCAGACCCAGTACTTC.

This chain connects TRBV28 to TRBJ1-4; D call uncertain. The V and J ends lost 4 bases and 3 bases respectively, with 15 bases between them. From germline, CDR1 is MDHEN and CDR2 SYDVKM. The CDR3 is 16 amino acids. Here the CDR3 DNA reads TGTGCCAGCAGTTCCTTGTCGGCTGCAGCTAATGAAAAACTGTTTTTT. Protein: CASSSLSAAANEKLFF.

This clonotype turned up a few times. The genes are TRBV3-1 and TRBJ1-5; D remains ambiguous. Between the trimmed V and J ends, which lost 0 bases and 7 bases, there was a span of 7 bases. The CDR3 runs 13 residues. Germline assignment: CDR1 LGHDT and CDR2 YNNKEL (reference sequence). The CDR3 DNA follows: TGTGCCAGCAGCCAAGATCCATGGCAGCCCCAGCATTTT. As protein: CASSQDPWQPQHF.

This rearrangement joins TRBV5-1 to TRBJ2-7, with D perhaps TRBD2 (6 bases). This CDR3 is 17 amino acids long. Trimming took 10 bases from V and 2 from J, leaving 28 bases between them. Per the germline V gene, CDR1 is SGHRS and CDR2 is YFSETQ. The CDR3 reads CASQLWAGSPNTYEQYF. The CDR3 DNA follows: TGCGCCTCCCAACTGTGGGCCGGGAGCCCCAACACCTACGAGCAGTACTTC.

This clonotype was found a few times. DNA of the CDR3: TGTGCCAGCAGTCCTAAAGGTGGCACCTCCTACGAGCAGTACTTC. Its protein product is CASSPKGGTSYEQYF. The chain uses TRBV27 and TRBJ2-7, with unresolved D. V was cut by 5 bases and J by 0 bases, with 14 bases left in between. CDR3 length: 15 residues. The germline CDR1 and CDR2 sequences are MNHEY and SMNVEV (reference sequence).

There are many counts of this clonotype. The CDR3 DNA reads TGTGCCTGGAGTGTCGGGGATCAAGAGACCCAGTACTTC. Translating it yields CAWSVGDQETQYF. The chain links TRBV30 to TRBJ2-5; tentative D call: TRBD2 (5 bases). V lost 0 bases, J lost 2 bases, and 7 bases lay in between. The CDR3 has 13 residues. Germline V gene data show CDR1 as GTSNPN and CDR2 as SVGIG (reference sequence).

This clonotype was counted many times. The chain couples TRBV5-1 to TRBJ1-2, with D perhaps matching TRBD1 (6 bases). Per germline, CDR1 SGHRS and CDR2 YFSETQ. The CDR3 spans 15 residues. With 7 bases removed from V and 1 base from J, the gap between germline ends came to 17 bases. The CDR3 spells CASGVTTGFNYGYTF. The CDR3 region has the DNA TGCGCCAGCGGAGTAACAACAGGGTTTAACTATGGCTACACCTTC.

This clonotype has ten or more counts. The chain couples TRBV4-3 to TRBJ2-7; perhaps TRBD2 as D (5 bases). V shed 0 bases and J shed 2 bases, with 14 bases lying between them. Germline-derived CDR1 and CDR2 are LGHNA and YSLEER. The CDR3 length is 16 residues. The CDR3 bases are TGCGCCAGCAGCCAAGAGCGGAGGCTGGGTACCTACGAGCAGTACTTC. This sequence encodes CASSQERRLGTYEQYF.

This clonotype has more than one count but fewer than ten. The rearrangement uses TRBV6-5 and TRBJ2-7; a possible D gene is TRBD2 (5 bases). Germline-derived CDR1 and CDR2 are MNHEY and SVGAGI. CDR3 length equals 14 residues. Trimming left V 11 bases short and J 5 bases short, with 22 bases between. The CDR3 nucleotides are TGTGCCCCCCACGGGTCCAACCGGGATGACGAGCAGTACGTC. Translation: CAPHGSNRDDEQYV.